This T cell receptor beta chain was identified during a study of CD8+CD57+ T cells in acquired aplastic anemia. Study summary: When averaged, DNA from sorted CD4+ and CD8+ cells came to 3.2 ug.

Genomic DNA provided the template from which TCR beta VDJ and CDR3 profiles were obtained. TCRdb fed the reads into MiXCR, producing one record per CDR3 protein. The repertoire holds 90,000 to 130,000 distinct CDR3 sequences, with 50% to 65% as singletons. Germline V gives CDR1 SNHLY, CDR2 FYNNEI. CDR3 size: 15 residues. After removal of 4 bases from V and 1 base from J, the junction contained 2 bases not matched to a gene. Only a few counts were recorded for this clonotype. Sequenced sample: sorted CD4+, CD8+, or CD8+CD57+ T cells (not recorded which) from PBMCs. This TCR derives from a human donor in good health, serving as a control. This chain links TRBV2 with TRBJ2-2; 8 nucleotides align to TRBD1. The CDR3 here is CASSGTGLNTGELFF. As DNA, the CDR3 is TGTGCCAGCAGTGGGACAGGGTTGAACACCGGGGAGCTGTTTTTT.